This T cell receptor (beta chain) appears in the sequencing data of a study of blood T cell repertoires in COVID-19. About the research overall: Sites in the United States, Italy and Spain provided acute and convalescent COVID-19 samples. Sample material is recorded as cDNA or gDNA derived from T cells, B-cell-depleted T cells, or PBMCs.

Germline assignment: CDR1 LGHDT and CDR2 YNNKEL (reference sequence). The CDR3 is 15 residues long. Trimming removed 1 base from V and 4 bases from J, with 10 bases in between. Source study methods: Reference gene primers were amplified, and this amplification served to estimate nucleated cell counts. This table comes from immunoSEQ multiplex PCR, and its TCRdb copy is limited to in-frame clones, with some not included. From that table come the V and J calls and clone size; the DNA was used to work out D and trimming. The sample shows 300,000 or so clones, about 90% of them seen only once. This clonotype was sampled from a man between 18 and 29 years old who had recovered from COVID-19. The chain uses TRBV3-1 (or the pseudogene TRBV3-2) and TRBJ2-2; D is unclear. Input material: peripheral blood. The CDR3 nucleotides are TGTGCCAGCAGCCAAGGAGTTTCGGGCACCGGGGAGCTGTTTTTT. Translated: CASSQGVSGTGELFF.